This T cell receptor beta chain was captured in a study of technical replicates of blood from a handful of donors. Assay used: immunoSEQ multiplex PCR; TCRdb lists only in-frame clones, some missing. This table holds tens of thousands of clones, about 86% found once. The V end was cut by 10 bases, the J end by 4 bases, with 19 bases between. The CDR3 has 14 residues. Germline V CDR1 and CDR2: LNHDA, SQIVND (reference sequence). Source material: PBMCs. The V call is TRBV19, the J call TRBJ1-2; D gene uncertain. The source of this sequence is a human donor in good health. Some clones in this sample may be carry-over from other donors' samples. Here the CDR3 reads CAINKPGNLYGYTF. The CDR3 DNA reads as TGTGCCATCAATAAACCGGGAAACCTCTATGGCTACACCTTC.